Shown below are 32 T cell receptor beta chains from a single sample sequenced in a study of T-cell reconstitution after alpha-beta-depleted transplantation in children. Unique molecular identifiers were incorporated when the TCRbeta library was constructed. TCRdb reanalysed the PCR reads using MiXCR and keeps one entry per CDR3 protein. Here the sample spans fewer than 750,000 distinct CDR3 sequences, 20% to 25% being singletons. The sample here was PBMCs, mostly from graft donor cells, taken 360 days after TCRalphabeta/CD19-depleted stem cell transplant. All receptors derive from a boy younger than two who had a stem cell transplant for acute myeloid leukemia, so the T cells may come from the graft donor.

This clonotype was detected only a few times. CDR3 in DNA: TGCAGTGCTAGAGAAAACCATGGCACAGATACGCAGTATTTT. Its translation is CSARENHGTDTQYF. The chain uses TRBV20-1 and TRBJ2-3; D is unresolved. The CDR3 totals 14 residues. In germline, CDR1 is DFQATT, CDR2 SNEGSKA (reference sequence). Trimming took off 0 bases at V and 1 base at J, with 8 bases between the two ends.

The chain combines TRBV5-1 with TRBJ1-6; D not certain. The CDR3 runs 16 residues. CDR1 and CDR2 (germline): SGHRS, YFSETQ. Trimming stripped 0 bases from V and 8 bases from J, with 15 bases between. CDR3 loop: CASSLGAGNADSPLHF. The CDR3 region has the DNA TGCGCCAGCAGCTTGGGGGCGGGTAATGCGGATTCACCCCTCCACTTT.

This chain links TRBV4-3 with TRBJ2-7, with D perhaps matching TRBD1 (5 bases). In germline, CDR1 is LGHNA, CDR2 YSLEER. V lost 0 bases and J lost 5, with 23 bases in between. This CDR3 has 18 amino acids. This CDR3 is CASSQDGGPKGRWDEQYF. CDR3 in DNA: TGCGCCAGCAGCCAAGACGGCGGACCCAAGGGGCGGTGGGACGAGCAGTACTTC.

The chain carries TRBV7-2 and TRBJ2-2, with D unresolved. The CDR3 runs to 14 residues. The germline gives CDR1 SGHTA, CDR2 FQGNSA. V lost 1 base and J 3 bases, leaving 6 bases between the germline ends. DNA for the CDR3: TGTGCCAGCAGCTTAGGCTCACACACCGGGGAGCTGTTTTTT. Protein product: CASSLGSHTGELFF.

This clonotype was recorded only once. The rearrangement joins TRBV6-5 to TRBJ2-7, with TRBD1 as a possible D gene (6 bases). Germline values: CDR1 MNHEY, CDR2 SVGAGI. The CDR3 totals 14 residues. V shed 4 bases and J shed 1 base, with 11 bases lying between them. CDR3 coding DNA: TGTGCCAGCAGTTCTAGACAGGAGTCCTACGAGCAGTACTTC. This sequence encodes CASSSRQESYEQYF.

In this sample, this clonotype turned up a few times. This chain links TRBV11-2 with TRBJ2-5, with TRBD1 matching 9 bases. This CDR3 comprises 16 residues. J gave up 5 bases and V 5 bases, and 12 bases lay outside the gene matches. In germline, CDR1 is SGHAT, CDR2 FQNNGV. In DNA form, the CDR3 reads TGTGCCAGCAGCGCCCGTGGCGGACAGGGGAGCGAGACCCAGTACTTC. This encodes CASSARGGQGSETQYF.

This clonotype was seen a few times. The gene calls are TRBV5-6 and TRBJ2-1, with 16 bases fitting TRBD2. V was clipped by 4 bases and J by 7 bases; unmatched bases: 14. There are 19 residues in the CDR3. From germline, CDR1 is SGHDT and CDR2 YYEEEE. The CDR3 DNA reads TGTGCCAGCAGCCTTGAGACCGGGACTAGCGGGGGGGCCAGGAATGAGCAGTTCTTC. Translation: CASSLETGTSGGARNEQFF.

The chain links TRBV20-1 to TRBJ2-1; D unclear. Germline CDR1 is DFQATT and CDR2 is SNEGSKA (reference sequence). The CDR3 runs to 10 residues. Trimming left V 0 bases short and J 9 bases short, with 3 bases between. The CDR3 sequence is CSARDFEQFF. In DNA, the CDR3 is TGCAGTGCTAGAGATTTTGAGCAGTTCTTC.

This clonotype was detected ten times or more. The rearrangement joins TRBV5-1 to TRBJ2-5, with 8 nucleotides matching TRBD2. V shed 4 bases and J 4 bases; nucleotides not matched to a gene: 6. Per germline, CDR1 SGHRS and CDR2 YFSETQ. This CDR3 comprises 14 residues. CDR3 DNA sequence: TGCGCCAGCAGCGGCGGGGGGTGGATAGAGACCCAGTACTTC. This translates into CASSGGGWIETQYF.

This clonotype has a count of ten or more. The CDR3 reads CSVAGLAGQETQYF. CDR3 nucleotides: TGCAGCGTTGCGGGGCTAGCGGGCCAAGAGACCCAGTACTTC. This sequence joins TRBV29-1 and TRBJ2-5, with 8 bases identical to TRBD2. The germline V gene has CDR1 SQVTM and CDR2 ANQGSEA. J gave up 1 base and V 4 bases, and 5 bases lay outside the gene matches. The CDR3 has 14 amino acids.

In this sample, this clonotype turned up a few times. The chain employs TRBV20-1 and TRBJ1-2; 8 bases match TRBD1. The germline V gene has CDR1 DFQATT and CDR2 SNEGSKA (reference sequence). Trimming removed 0 bases from V and 7 bases from J; junction bases left unmatched: 4. The CDR3 spans 13 residues. The CDR3 reads CSARDRGQGGYTF. In nucleotides, the CDR3 is TGCAGTGCTAGAGACAGGGGGCAGGGTGGCTACACCTTC.

This clonotype was recorded at least ten times. The V call is TRBV5-1, the J call TRBJ1-2; D remains unclear. The CDR3 has 15 residues. Germline V gives CDR1 SGHRS, CDR2 YFSETQ. The ends were cut back, 0 bases at V and 8 bases at J, with 17 bases in the middle. Here the CDR3 reads CASSLDPVSQGGYTF. The CDR3 nucleotides are TGCGCCAGCAGCTTGGATCCGGTGAGCCAAGGCGGCTACACCTTC.

The chain is built from TRBV7-9 and TRBJ2-7; possibly TRBD1 for D (5 bases). Per the germline V gene, CDR1 is SEHNR and CDR2 is FQNEAQ (reference sequence). V was shortened by 9 bases and J by 3 bases, with 9 bases between the two germline ends. This CDR3 comprises 11 residues. CDR3 loop: CASLDSYEQYF. Here the CDR3 DNA reads TGTGCCAGTCTCGACAGCTACGAGCAGTACTTC.

The chain joins TRBV4-3 to TRBJ2-6, with unresolved D. There are 17 residues in the CDR3. The V gene lost 1 base and the J gene lost 0 bases, with 10 bases spanning the gap. Germline V CDR1 and CDR2: LGHNA, YSLEER. The CDR3 sequence is CASSQGHILSGANVLTF. CDR3 nucleotide sequence: TGCGCCAGCAGCCAAGGTCACATCCTCTCTGGGGCCAACGTCCTGACTTTC.

This clonotype was picked up many times. V is TRBV12-3 or TRBV12-4 and J is TRBJ1-4; D is uncertain. Trimming removed 7 bases at V and 0 bases at J, with 21 bases between. The CDR3 loop spans 18 amino acids. The CDR3 reads CASTPAGGRLATNEKLFF. The CDR3, as DNA: TGTGCCAGCACCCCTGCAGGAGGCAGGCTAGCAACTAATGAAAAACTGTTTTTT.

This clonotype was observed a few times. The chain recombines TRBV13 with TRBJ1-1, with unresolved D. V gave up 3 bases and J gave up 5 bases, with 13 bases separating them. Looked up from germline, CDR1 is PRHDT and CDR2 is FYEKMQ (reference sequence). This CDR3 region has 14 residues. This CDR3 is CASSFRAAFTEAFF. The DNA of the CDR3 is TGTGCCAGCAGCTTTAGGGCCGCTTTTACTGAAGCTTTCTTT.

The chain is built from TRBV19 and TRBJ2-5, with D unclear. Looked up from germline, CDR1 is LNHDA and CDR2 is SQIVND (reference sequence). The CDR3 length is 14 residues. Trimming left V 3 bases short and J 3 bases short, with 11 bases between. The CDR3 DNA follows: TGTGCCAGTAGTATCCCAAACCTTGAAGAGACCCAGTACTTC. Translation: CASSIPNLEETQYF. Full variable domain (remainder filled in from reference TRBV19 and TRBJ2-5): DGGITQSPKYLFRKEGQNVTLSCEQNLNHDAMYWYRQDPGQGLRLIYYSQIVNDFQKGDIAEGYSVSREKKESFPLTVTSAQKNPTAFYLCASSIPNLEETQYFGPGTRLLVL.

This sequence joins TRBV7-2 and TRBJ2-7; D is undetermined. This CDR3 is built from 12 residues. Germline V gene data show CDR1 as SGHTA and CDR2 as FQGNSA. Trimming took 1 base from V and 3 from J, leaving 4 bases between them. CDR3 region: CASSLDFYEQYF. DNA for the CDR3: TGTGCCAGCAGCTTAGATTTCTACGAGCAGTACTTC. Together with reference TRBV7-2 and TRBJ2-7, the CDR3 gives the full variable domain: GAGVSQSPSNKVTEKGKDVELRCDPISGHTALYWYRQSLGQGLEFLIYFQGNSAPDKSGLPSDRFSAERTGGSVSTLTIQRTQQEDSAVYLCASSLDFYEQYFGPGTRLTVT.

CDR3 amino acids: CASSFRRGRETQYF. CDR3 coding DNA: TGTGCCAGCAGTTTTCGAAGGGGGAGAGAGACCCAGTACTTC. The chain employs TRBV6-5 and TRBJ2-5; a possible D gene is TRBD1 (6 bases). Trimming removed 4 bases from V and 4 bases from J, with 13 bases in between. The CDR3 is 14 amino acids. Germline V gene data show CDR1 as MNHEY and CDR2 as SVGAGI.

This clonotype was counted many times. This CDR3 is CASSMPGQLVNEQFF. The CDR3 coding sequence is TGCGCCAGCAGCATGCCGGGACAGCTCGTTAATGAGCAGTTCTTC. The genes are TRBV5-1 and TRBJ2-1; 7 bases agree with TRBD1. Germline V gene data show CDR1 as SGHRS and CDR2 as YFSETQ. Trimming at V came to 4 bases and at J to 7 bases, leaving 11 bases not matched to a gene. This CDR3 comprises 15 residues. Combining the CDR3 with reference TRBV5-1 and TRBJ2-1 gives the whole variable domain KAGVTQTPRYLIKTRGQQVTLSCSPISGHRSVSWYQQTPGQGLQFLFEYFSETQRNKGNFPGRFSGRQFSNSRSEMNVSTLELGDSALYLCASSMPGQLVNEQFFGPGTRLTVL.

This clonotype was found many times. The V gene is TRBV20-1, the J gene TRBJ2-7, with 11 bases lining up with TRBD1. The trim removed 0 bases at V and 6 bases at J, leaving 13 bases unmatched. Germline-derived CDR1 and CDR2 are DFQATT and SNEGSKA (reference sequence). The length of the CDR3 is 17 residues. The CDR3 DNA is TGCAGTGCTAGAGACCCCCAGGGGACAGGGGGAGCGGGCGAGCAGTACGTC. Translated, it gives CSARDPQGTGGAGEQYV.

V and J are TRBV20-1 and TRBJ2-5, with a tentative D call TRBD2 (6 bases). V shed 7 bases and J shed 2 bases, with 17 bases lying between them. This CDR3 comprises 14 residues. Germline-derived CDR1 and CDR2 are DFQATT and SNEGSKA (reference sequence). The CDR3 here is CSVPVVGRQETQYF. Here the CDR3 DNA reads TGCAGTGTCCCCGTTGTTGGGAGGCAAGAGACCCAGTACTTC.

This clonotype was observed many times. This chain links TRBV5-1 with TRBJ2-7; tentatively, D is TRBD1 (6 bases). Trimming took 4 bases from V and 0 from J, leaving 17 bases between them. CDR1 and CDR2 from the germline V gene are SGHRS and YFSETQ. There are 16 residues in the CDR3. The chain's CDR3 is CASSSGTTRSSYEQYF. In DNA form, the CDR3 reads TGCGCCAGCAGCAGTGGGACAACGAGGAGCTCCTACGAGCAGTACTTC.

This clonotype was detected ten times or more. V and J are TRBV20-1 and TRBJ1-1; a weak D match, TRBD1 (5 bases). CDR1 and CDR2 from the germline V gene are DFQATT and SNEGSKA (reference sequence). V gave up 3 bases and J gave up 0 bases, with 11 bases separating them. The CDR3 has 14 amino acids. The CDR3 here is CSASRQGLNTEAFF. The CDR3 DNA sequence: TGCAGTGCTAGTCGCCAGGGACTGAACACTGAAGCTTTCTTT.

This clonotype was detected ten times or more. The chain couples TRBV11-2 to TRBJ1-1; 7 bases agree with TRBD1. Germline V gene sequence: CDR1 SGHAT, CDR2 FQNNGV. This CDR3 has 13 residues. J lost 5 bases, V lost 4 bases, and 4 bases had no gene match. This chain's CDR3 is CASSSGQATEAFF. The DNA of the CDR3 is TGTGCCAGCAGCTCTGGACAGGCTACTGAAGCTTTCTTT.

This clonotype was seen a few times. V usage is TRBV7-6 and J usage is TRBJ1-2, with 9 positions matching TRBD1. The trim removed 3 bases at V and 6 bases at J, leaving 14 bases unmatched. The CDR3 has 17 amino acids. Germline V CDR1 and CDR2: SGHVS, FNYEAQ. CDR3 in DNA: TGTGCCAGCAGCTTCACGACCGGGACAGGGAGTTCCCATGGCTACACCTTC. This encodes CASSFTTGTGSSHGYTF. Looking up the rest from reference TRBV7-6 and TRBJ1-2 gives the full variable domain: GAGVSQSPRYKVTKRGQDVALRCDPISGHVSLYWYRQALGQGPEFLTYFNYEAQQDKSGLPNDRFSAERPEGSISTLTIQRTEQRDSAMYRCASSFTTGTGSSHGYTFGSGTRLTVV.

The chain combines TRBV29-1 with TRBJ1-2; D is possibly TRBD1 (6 bases). Germline lookup yields CDR1 SQVTM and CDR2 ANQGSEA. Trimming pared 6 bases from V and 3 bases from J, leaving 14 bases between. This CDR3 is built from 13 residues. The CDR3 nucleotides read TGCAGCGTCCGTAAGGGGGTGGACTATGGCTACACCTTC. Protein sequence: CSVRKGVDYGYTF.

This rearrangement joins TRBV30 to TRBJ2-5; D is undetermined. With 0 bases removed from V and 3 bases from J, the gap between germline ends came to 8 bases. There are 13 residues in the CDR3. Per the germline V gene, CDR1 is GTSNPN and CDR2 is SVGIG (reference sequence). CDR3 sequence (DNA): TGTGCCTGGAGTGTACGCCGAGAAGAGACCCAGTACTTC. Protein sequence: CAWSVRREETQYF.

This clonotype was seen more than once but under ten times. V is TRBV20-1 and J is TRBJ2-1, with D possibly TRBD1 on 6 matching bases. CDR1 is DFQATT, CDR2 SNEGSKA, per germline (reference sequence). The V and J ends lost 4 bases and 0 bases respectively, with 10 bases between them. The CDR3 sequence is 14 residues long. The CDR3 here is CSAKQGISYNEQFF. The CDR3 DNA reads TGCAGTGCTAAGCAGGGGATCTCCTACAATGAGCAGTTCTTC.

This clonotype turned up a few times. This sequence joins TRBV5-5 and TRBJ2-2; perhaps TRBD2 as D (5 bases). The CDR3 is 16 residues long. Deletions cut 6 bases from V and 2 bases from J, with 17 bases between. In germline, CDR1 is SGHKS, CDR2 YYEKEE (reference sequence). The CDR3 protein is CASTLNQGLNTGELFF. As DNA, the CDR3 is TGTGCCAGCACCCTAAACCAAGGACTCAACACCGGGGAGCTGTTTTTT.

The chain employs TRBV12-3 or TRBV12-4 and TRBJ2-7; 7 positions match TRBD2. V was clipped by 3 bases and J by 2 bases; unmatched bases: 4. CDR3 length: 14 residues. In DNA, the CDR3 is TGTGCCAGCAGTTTTTCGAGCGGGACCTACGAGCAGTACTTC. It codes for CASSFSSGTYEQYF.

Ten or more counts support this clonotype. The rearrangement uses TRBV29-1 and TRBJ1-1; a possible D gene is TRBD1 (5 bases). The V gene lost 4 bases and the J gene lost 4 bases, with 16 bases spanning the gap. Germline CDR1 is SQVTM and CDR2 is ANQGSEA. The CDR3 spans 14 residues. This CDR3 reads CSVVRGERRTEAFF. The CDR3 nucleotides are TGCAGCGTTGTAAGGGGCGAGAGGCGCACTGAAGCTTTCTTT.